This entry concerns a single T cell receptor (beta chain). Amplification used 60 Vbeta primers and 13 Jbeta primers. Measured with immunoSEQ multiplex PCR; TCRdb has only the in-frame clones, and not every one. The table has about 160,000 clones, approximately 83% seen once. The record originates from a study of cytomegalovirus exposure and HLA in healthy donors. These donors counted as nominally healthy when sampled, but unrecorded immune exposures were likely. V lost 4 bases and J lost 4, with 14 bases in between. The CDR3 sequence is 14 residues long. CDR1 and CDR2 (germline): SGHRS, YFSETQ. The receptor was derived from a boy aged 2 to 9 in good health and CMV-seronegative. Sequences were obtained from PBMCs. The chain combines TRBV5-1 with TRBJ1-2; D ambiguous. CDR3 residues: CASSPRQDAYGYTF. DNA of the CDR3: TGCGCCAGCAGCCCCAGGCAGGATGCCTATGGCTACACCTTC. Looking up the rest from reference TRBV5-1 and TRBJ1-2 gives the full variable domain: KAGVTQTPRYLIKTRGQQVTLSCSPISGHRSVSWYQQTPGQGLQFLFEYFSETQRNKGNFPGRFSGRQFSNSRSEMNVSTLELGDSALYLCASSPRQDAYGYTFGSGTRLTVV.